Presented here are 13 T cell receptor beta chains from one specimen sequenced in a study of CD8 T cells in ankylosing spondylitis. TCRdb re-called the 5' RACE reads through MiXCR, storing one row per CDR3 protein. Of under 300,000 distinct CDR3 sequences listed, roughly 10% are singletons. Sequences were obtained from blood, either unsorted or a sorted T cell fraction (not recorded which). Every receptor here comes from a male donor with ankylosing spondylitis or in good health (not recorded which).

In this sample, this clonotype turned up many times. The chain carries TRBV30 and TRBJ1-5; the D gene is possibly TRBD1 (5 bases). Trimming pared 4 bases from V and 4 bases from J, leaving 11 bases between. The CDR3 is 13 residues long. Germline lookup yields CDR1 GTSNPN and CDR2 SVGIG (reference sequence). This chain's CDR3 is CAWMQGPNQPQHF. The CDR3 DNA sequence: TGTGCCTGGATGCAGGGACCGAATCAGCCCCAGCATTTT.

This clonotype was seen at least ten times. The chain uses TRBV3-1 and TRBJ1-5; D is undetermined. Germline V gene lookup returns CDR1 LGHDT and CDR2 YNNKEL (reference sequence). Trimming stripped 0 bases from V and 6 bases from J, with 12 bases between. The CDR3 contains 15 residues. The CDR3 nucleotides are TGTGCCAGCAGCCAAGAGGGAGGCTATAGTCAGCCCCAGCATTTT. Protein: CASSQEGGYSQPQHF.

This clonotype was seen many times. The chain uses TRBV4-1 and TRBJ2-7; D is undetermined. Germline V gene sequence: CDR1 MGHRA, CDR2 YSYEKL. CDR3 size: 16 residues. The V gene lost 2 bases and the J gene lost 4 bases, with 18 bases spanning the gap. The CDR3 DNA is TGCGCCAGCAGCCAATCCCAATTGACGAATCTTTACGAGCAGTACTTC. Translated, it gives CASSQSQLTNLYEQYF.

V is TRBV5-6 and J is TRBJ2-1; either TRBD1 or TRBD2 may supply D (6 bases each). The CDR3 consists of 16 residues. Trimming left V 6 bases short and J 0 bases short, with 16 bases between. The germline V gene has CDR1 SGHDT and CDR2 YYEEEE. CDR3 loop: CASTRAGGGSYNEQFF. The CDR3 bases are TGTGCCAGCACGCGGGCCGGAGGGGGCTCCTACAATGAGCAGTTCTTC.

There are many counts of this clonotype. J is TRBJ2-5 and V is TRBV7-2, with 7 bases fitting TRBD1. The CDR3 is made up of 13 amino acids. Looked up from germline, CDR1 is SGHTA and CDR2 is FQGNSA. J lost 3 bases, V lost 4 bases, and 2 bases had no gene match. CDR3 region: CASSYGTEETQYF. The CDR3 nucleotides are TGTGCCAGCAGCTACGGGACAGAAGAGACCCAGTACTTC.

This clonotype was seen at least ten times. CDR3: CASSPSTSGIGDTQYF. In nucleotides, the CDR3 is TGTGCCAGCAGTCCCTCGACTAGCGGGATCGGAGATACGCAGTATTTT. V and J are TRBV2 and TRBJ2-3; 11 nucleotides align to TRBD2. V was clipped by 5 bases and J by 5 bases; unmatched bases: 9. In germline, CDR1 is SNHLY, CDR2 FYNNEI. The CDR3 length is 16 residues.

CDR3 in amino acids: CSARDTGAAYGYTF. In DNA form, the CDR3 reads TGCAGTGCTAGAGATACGGGGGCAGCCTATGGCTACACCTTC. This rearrangement joins TRBV20-1 to TRBJ1-2; maybe TRBD1 (6 bases). Germline CDR1 reads DFQATT; CDR2 reads SNEGSKA (reference sequence). The CDR3 covers 14 residues. V was trimmed by 0 bases and J by 4 bases, leaving 12 bases between them.

This clonotype was counted ten times or more. This sequence joins TRBV19 and TRBJ2-1; 15 bases align to TRBD2. Germline CDR1 LNHDA, CDR2 SQIVND (reference sequence). The CDR3 sequence is 15 residues long. The V segment lost 6 bases and the J segment 4 bases; nucleotides outside the gene matches: 1. This CDR3 reads CASRGLAGGYNEQFF. CDR3 nucleotide sequence: TGTGCCAGTAGGGGACTAGCGGGAGGTTACAATGAGCAGTTCTTC.

This clonotype was seen repeatedly, ten times or more. The gene calls are TRBV20-1 and TRBJ2-5; D is perhaps TRBD2 (5 bases). Germline V gene lookup returns CDR1 DFQATT and CDR2 SNEGSKA (reference sequence). Trimming took off 2 bases at V and 4 bases at J, with 8 bases between the two ends. The CDR3 is 12 amino acids. CDR3 coding DNA: TGCAGTGCTAGACGAAGCGGAGAGACCCAGTACTTC. Translated: CSARRSGETQYF.

The chain joins TRBV7-3 to TRBJ2-2, with TRBD2 as a possible D gene (6 bases). Trimming removed 10 bases at V and 0 bases at J, with 27 bases between. Germline values: CDR1 SGHTA, CDR2 FQGTGA. The CDR3 covers 19 residues. In DNA, the CDR3 is TGTGCCATCTGTTTATTAGGGGTATTAGCGGAGCCGAACACCGGGGAGCTGTTTTTT. Translated, it gives CAICLLGVLAEPNTGELFF. The variable domain in full, completed from reference TRBV7-3 and TRBJ2-2, reads GAGVSQTPSNKVTEKGKYVELRCDPISGHTALYWYRQSLGQGPEFLIYFQGTGAADDSGLPNDRFFAVRPEGSVSTLKIQRTERGDSAVYLCAICLLGVLAEPNTGELFFGEGSRLTVL.

About this clonotype itself: A read error is possible here, since a much larger clone lies one base away. This sequence joins TRBV6-4 and TRBJ1-6; no clear D. Trimming removed 5 bases from V and 8 bases from J, with 25 bases in between. Germline values: CDR1 MRHNA, CDR2 SNTAGT. This CDR3 spans 18 amino acids. In DNA form, the CDR3 reads TGTGCCAGCAGTCACGTTGCACCTACCGCTAATTTTTATTCACCCCTCCACTTT. Its translation is CASSHVAPTANFYSPLHF.

To note about this clonotype: The junction differs from germline at one of its ends, possibly a read error. The chain links TRBV7-9 to TRBJ2-7; 7 bases line up with TRBD1. Germline CDR1 SEHNR, CDR2 FQNEAQ (reference sequence). The CDR3 length is 15 residues. The CDR3 here is CTSSSSGQVSYEQYF. For the CDR3, the DNA is TGTACCAGCAGCTCAAGCGGACAGGTCAGCTACGAGCAGTACTTC.

This clonotype has a count of ten or more. V is TRBV2 and J is TRBJ2-3, with a tentative D call TRBD2 (5 bases). The CDR3 length is 14 residues. Germline CDR1 SNHLY, CDR2 FYNNEI. Between the trimmed V and J ends, which lost 6 bases and 2 bases, there was a span of 12 bases. In nucleotides, the CDR3 is TGTGCCAGCAGCCTCGAAGACTACACAGATACGCAGTATTTT. Its protein is CASSLEDYTDTQYF.